This TCR beta chain was sequenced for a study of blood T cell repertoires in COVID-19. The wider study: COVID-19 samples collected from the United States, Italy and Spain covered acute and convalescent phases.

Trimming took 5 bases from V and 8 from J; bases not matched to a gene: 11. The CDR3 covers 15 residues. Per germline, CDR1 SGHTA and CDR2 FQGNSA. Original processing methods: Estimates of nucleated cell counts were drawn from the amplification of reference gene primers. Profiled with immunoSEQ multiplex PCR; TCRdb holds only in-frame clones, not every one. That table supplies the V and J calls and clone size; D and trimming were determined from the DNA. The sample holds around 220,000 clones, around 80% seen once. This TCR was recovered from a woman between 40 and 50 years old with active or convalescent COVID-19. Sequencing input: peripheral blood. V and J are TRBV7-2 and TRBJ2-3, with 9 bases fitting TRBD2. In DNA form, the CDR3 reads TGTGCCAGCAGCCGGTACGCGGGGGGGCTAAGTACGCAGTATTTT. Translation: CASSRYAGGLSTQYF.